The 24 T cell receptor beta chains reported below all come from one sample, sequenced in a study of CD8 T cells in Susac syndrome (dated by TCRdb to about 2019). The library was built by means of the immunoSEQ multiplex PCR assay. RNA was extracted using the RNeasy kit, and roughly 0.5 to 1 microgram was reverse transcribed with random hexamers. TCRdb trimmed the raw reads at Q25, called clones with MiXCR and kept productive beta chains. Merged by CDR3 protein, the rows form single entries marked with the most common genes and DNA. The sample table shows a few hundred thousand distinct CDR3 sequences, and around 83% are seen once. The ten largest account for about 0.12% of the sample. Specimen: CD8+ T cells from PBMCs. The source is a human donor with multiple sclerosis.

The V call is TRBV6-5, the J call TRBJ1-2; TRBD1 matches 7 bases. The CDR3 is 15 residues long. The germline V gene encodes CDR1 MNHEY and CDR2 SVGAGI. Losses at the gene ends were 5 bases for V and 4 bases for J; bases not matched to a gene: 10. This chain's CDR3 is CASSTRDRLVYGYTF. The CDR3 DNA reads as TGTGCCAGCAGTACCCGGGACAGACTAGTCTATGGCTACACCTTC.

The genes are TRBV20-1 and TRBJ2-7; D gene unclear. V was clipped by 0 bases and J by 1 base, with 28 bases between them. The V gene's germline CDR1 is DFQATT and CDR2 SNEGSKA (reference sequence). This CDR3 has 20 residues. The CDR3 reads CSARDLNGGPTVLESYEQYF. DNA for the CDR3: TGCAGTGCTAGAGATCTGAATGGTGGCCCAACCGTGCTTGAATCCTACGAGCAGTACTTC.

This clonotype was observed once. The V gene is TRBV11-2, the J gene TRBJ2-3; a weak D match, TRBD2 (5 bases). This CDR3 contains 15 residues. V was shortened by 4 bases and J by 2 bases, with 13 bases between the two germline ends. CDR1 and CDR2 (germline): SGHAT, FQNNGV. The CDR3 DNA reads TGTGCCAGCAGCTGGGGTGCCGGGGACACAGATACGCAGTATTTT. It codes for CASSWGAGDTDTQYF. Based on the CDR3 plus reference TRBV11-2 and TRBJ2-3, the full variable domain is EAGVAQSPRYKIIEKRQSVAFWCNPISGHATLYWYQQILGQGPKLLIQFQNNGVVDDSQLPKDRFSAERLKGVDSTLKIQPAKLEDSAVYLCASSWGAGDTDTQYFGPGTRLTVL.

This sequence joins TRBV4-2 and TRBJ2-7; either TRBD1 or TRBD2 may fit D (5 bases each). In germline, CDR1 is LGHNA, CDR2 YNFKEQ. The CDR3 runs 14 residues. Trimming removed 0 bases from V and 7 bases from J, with 13 bases in between. The CDR3 bases are TGTGCCAGCAGCCAAGATGCTGGGGGATTGGAGCAGTACTTC. It translates to CASSQDAGGLEQYF.

The rearrangement uses TRBV5-4 and TRBJ1-1, with TRBD1 as a possible D gene (5 bases). Deletions cut 2 bases from V and 5 bases from J, with 13 bases between. The CDR3 has 14 residues. Looked up from germline, CDR1 is SGHNT and CDR2 is YYREEE (reference sequence). The CDR3 nucleotides read TGTGCCAGCAGCTTCCGGTCCGGGGGGACTGAAGCTTTCTTT. It is translated as CASSFRSGGTEAFF.

The chain employs TRBV20-1 and TRBJ2-7; 8 positions match TRBD2. V shed 1 base and J 4 bases; nucleotides not matched to a gene: 3. Germline V gives CDR1 DFQATT, CDR2 SNEGSKA (reference sequence). The CDR3 has 13 residues. CDR3: CSARGSSGYEQYF. DNA of the CDR3: TGCAGTGCTAGAGGTTCTAGCGGGTACGAGCAGTACTTC.

CDR3 residues: CASRDPPYEQYF. DNA for the CDR3: TGTGCCAGCAGGGACCCTCCCTACGAGCAGTACTTC. This chain uses TRBV2 with TRBJ2-7; no firm D call. In germline, CDR1 is SNHLY, CDR2 FYNNEI. CDR3 length equals 12 residues. V shed 6 bases and J shed 2 bases, with 8 bases lying between them.

This clonotype was counted a single time. J is TRBJ2-3 and V is TRBV4-1, with a tentative D call TRBD1 (5 bases). Germline V gene lookup returns CDR1 MGHRA and CDR2 YSYEKL. With 3 bases removed from V and 2 bases from J, the gap between germline ends came to 15 bases. The CDR3 extends over 16 amino acids. CDR3 DNA: TGCGCCAGCAGCCATCCCCGACAGCTAGACACAGATACGCAGTATTTT. Protein: CASSHPRQLDTDTQYF.

The chain links TRBV6-1 to TRBJ1-5; D call uncertain. The CDR3 consists of 11 residues. Per germline, CDR1 MNHNS and CDR2 SASEGT. The V end lost 6 bases, the J end lost 1 base, and 1 base lay between the germline ends. In nucleotides, the CDR3 is TGTGCCAGCAGAAGCAATCAGCCCCAGCATTTT. Its translation is CASRSNQPQHF.

The chain links TRBV4-1 to TRBJ1-1; 8 bases map to TRBD1. The V and J ends lost 4 bases and 10 bases, in that order; junction bases with no gene match: 11. The CDR3 sequence is 14 residues long. Germline V CDR1 and CDR2: MGHRA, YSYEKL. CDR3 nucleotide sequence: TGCGCCAGCAGCCTAACGACAGGGGTCCGGATAGCTTTCTTT. As protein: CASSLTTGVRIAFF.

At least ten counts were recorded for this clonotype. This chain joins TRBV27 and TRBJ2-7; D unclear. Trimming shortened V by 6 bases and J by 3 bases, and 6 bases separated the two germline ends. The germline V gene has CDR1 MNHEY and CDR2 SMNVEV (reference sequence). The CDR3 runs 11 residues. CDR3 loop: CASSSGYEQYF. The CDR3, as DNA: TGTGCCAGCAGCTCCGGCTACGAGCAGTACTTC.

About this clonotype: The DNA is omitted, as the CDR3 cannot be located on it reliably, and the CDR3 follows TCRdb's listing. This CDR3 is CASILGRASVYEQYF. The chain employs TRBV28 and TRBJ2-7; the table gives TRBD1 as D, unverified against the DNA. CDR1 and CDR2 from the germline V gene are MDHEN and SYDVKM. The CDR3 region is 15 residues in length, termini included.

The V call is TRBV28, the J call TRBJ2-3; D unresolved. Trimming stripped 2 bases from V and 6 bases from J, with 12 bases between. The germline CDR1 and CDR2 sequences are MDHEN and SYDVKM. The CDR3 consists of 14 residues. In DNA, the CDR3 is TGTGCCAGCAGTTTAGAAATGGAAAGGGATACGCAGTATTTT. Amino acid sequence: CASSLEMERDTQYF.

This clonotype appeared a few times. The chain recombines TRBV28 with TRBJ2-7; 7 bases align to TRBD1. Germline lookup yields CDR1 MDHEN and CDR2 SYDVKM. The ends lost 3 bases at V and 3 bases at J; junction bases unmatched: 2. The CDR3 has 13 residues. In DNA, the CDR3 is TGTGCCAGCAGTTTCCCAGGGGGCTACGAGCAGTACTTC. Translating it yields CASSFPGGYEQYF.

CDR3 sequence (DNA): TGTGCCACCAGCAGCCTCGGGGGGACTAGGGGATACAATGAGCAGTTCTTC. Amino acid sequence: CATSSLGGTRGYNEQFF. The genes are TRBV15 and TRBJ2-1; 8 positions agree with TRBD2. Germline loops: CDR1 LNHNV, CDR2 YYDKDF (reference sequence). With 3 bases clipped from V and 4 bases from J, the junction kept 11 bases outside the gene matches. CDR3 length equals 17 residues.

V usage is TRBV11-2 and J usage is TRBJ2-2, with 7 bases fitting TRBD1. J was trimmed by 8 bases and V by 0 bases; bases with no gene match: 0. CDR3 length: 13 residues. Germline V gives CDR1 SGHAT, CDR2 FQNNGV. CDR3 sequence reads: CASSLEGQGELFF. The CDR3 DNA sequence: TGTGCCAGCAGCTTAGAGGGACAGGGGGAGCTGTTTTTT.

V and J are TRBV6-5 and TRBJ2-1; possibly TRBD1 or TRBD2 for D (5 bases each). The CDR3 sequence is 14 residues long. CDR1 is MNHEY and CDR2 is SVGAGI in the germline V gene. The V end lost 2 bases, the J end lost 5 bases, and 10 bases lay between the germline ends. The CDR3 coding sequence is TGTGCCAGCAGTTACGGGACGCCGAACAATGAGCAGTTCTTC. Translated: CASSYGTPNNEQFF.

V gene TRBV3-1 combines with J gene TRBJ1-2; D call uncertain. CDR3 size: 17 residues. CDR1 and CDR2 (germline): LGHDT, YNNKEL (reference sequence). The V and J ends lost 2 bases and 3 bases respectively, with 19 bases between them. The CDR3 loop is CASSQRLFNPGDYGYTF. Written as DNA, the CDR3 is TGTGCCAGCAGCCAACGATTATTCAACCCGGGAGACTATGGCTACACCTTC.

This rearrangement joins TRBV19 to TRBJ2-7; perhaps TRBD2 as D (5 bases). This CDR3 is built from 15 residues. V was cut by 7 bases and J by 0 bases, with 16 bases left in between. Germline V gene data show CDR1 as LNHDA and CDR2 as SQIVND (reference sequence). The CDR3 DNA reads TGTGCCAGTACCCCAGCGGCCAGGAGCTCCTACGAGCAGTACTTC. Translated: CASTPAARSSYEQYF.

This clonotype was picked up a small number of times. This chain uses TRBV3-1 with TRBJ2-7; D ambiguous. Germline-derived CDR1 and CDR2 are LGHDT and YNNKEL (reference sequence). The germline V and J ends were trimmed by 3 bases and 2 bases, with 5 bases remaining between them. This CDR3 contains 12 residues. This CDR3 is CASSQEPYEQYF. The CDR3 nucleotides read TGTGCCAGCAGCCAGGAGCCCTACGAGCAGTACTTC.

This chain uses TRBV30 with TRBJ1-4, with D hard to call. Per the germline V gene, CDR1 is GTSNPN and CDR2 is SVGIG (reference sequence). Trimming stripped 4 bases from V and 8 bases from J, with 14 bases between. The CDR3 extends over 13 amino acids. The CDR3 spells CAWNRRTVEKLFF. The CDR3 bases are TGTGCCTGGAATCGGAGGACGGTGGAAAAACTGTTTTTT.

This clonotype has more than one count but fewer than ten. V usage is TRBV27 and J usage is TRBJ1-1; a possible D gene is TRBD1 (5 bases). The CDR3 runs 14 residues. Between the trimmed V and J ends, which lost 7 bases and 0 bases, there was a span of 12 bases. Per the germline V gene, CDR1 is MNHEY and CDR2 is SMNVEV (reference sequence). CDR3 bases: TGTGCCAGCACCGCCGGGACCATGAACACTGAAGCTTTCTTT. Its protein is CASTAGTMNTEAFF.

The V and J genes are TRBV4-1 and TRBJ1-1, with D unclear. The CDR3 contains 16 residues. Trimming removed 0 bases from V and 13 bases from J, with 24 bases in between. Per the germline V gene, CDR1 is MGHRA and CDR2 is YSYEKL. The CDR3: CASSQERAGAGQRDFF. CDR3 nucleotide sequence: TGCGCCAGCAGCCAAGAGAGGGCGGGTGCGGGCCAGAGGGATTTCTTT.

CDR3 sequence reads: CASGLGQGTTDTQYF. CDR3 nucleotides: TGTGCCAGCGGCCTCGGACAGGGTACCACAGATACGCAGTATTTT. The chain uses TRBV27 and TRBJ2-3; 8 positions match TRBD1. J gave up 2 bases and V 8 bases, and 9 bases lay outside the gene matches. The CDR3 is 15 amino acids. Germline V gene sequence: CDR1 MNHEY, CDR2 SMNVEV (reference sequence).